The entry that follows covers one T cell receptor beta chain sequence. Execution of the assay was at deep level. Produced via immunoSEQ multiplex PCR; TCRdb's table is partial and in-frame only. This sample has around 1.1 million clones, with around 82% found just once. The V gene's germline CDR1 is SGDLS and CDR2 YYNGEE. V dropped 0 bases and J dropped 6 bases, with 12 bases sitting between them. The CDR3 is 15 amino acids. In the CD4+ fraction, cells were divided into CD45RA+ naive and CD45RA-negative memory subsets. The source of the sample is a study of shared clonotypes between healthy human individuals. Overall study: Donors consisted of two women and a few men between 18 and 49.

The sample was memory CD4+ T cells from PBMCs. Subset here: CD45RA-negative fraction. The chain joins TRBV9 to TRBJ1-4; D gene unclear. This receptor was taken from a man between 18 and 35 years old in good health. Some clones in this sample may be carry-over from other donors' samples. CDR3 DNA: TGTGCCAGCAGCGTAGGAAGCGGCCTTTATGAAAAACTGTTTTTT. The encoded protein is CASSVGSGLYEKLFF.